This TCR beta chain appears in the sequencing data of a study of type 1 and type 2 diabetes patients. Overall study: The whole study generated 15 million to 20 million paired-end reads. Whole-study findings and limits: Some expanded clones seen only in T1D might occur in additional T2D or control samples. V and J gene usage correlated at roughly 0.97 between type 2 diabetes and control samples.

Worth noting for this clonotype: The target antigen is unknown.

PCR was run on genomic DNA. Multiplex PCR with 30 forward and 13 reverse primers amplified the TCR beta CDR3. From the multiplex PCR reads, TCRdb called clonotypes with MiXCR, one entry per CDR3 protein. The repertoire includes about 270,000 distinct CDR3 sequences, roughly 50% of them detected once, and around 13% sits in the top ten. The length of the CDR3 is 13 residues. V shed 2 bases and J 6 bases; nucleotides not matched to a gene: 4. CDR1 is MDHEN and CDR2 is SYDVKM in the germline V gene. Sequencing used peripheral blood mononuclear cells (PBMCs). The chain has TRBV28 and TRBJ2-7, with 7 bases that match TRBD1. This clonotype was obtained from a young man with type 2 diabetes. Written as DNA, the CDR3 is TGTGCCAGCAGTTTACTAACAGGGGCCGAGCAGTACTTC. Translated, it gives CASSLLTGAEQYF.